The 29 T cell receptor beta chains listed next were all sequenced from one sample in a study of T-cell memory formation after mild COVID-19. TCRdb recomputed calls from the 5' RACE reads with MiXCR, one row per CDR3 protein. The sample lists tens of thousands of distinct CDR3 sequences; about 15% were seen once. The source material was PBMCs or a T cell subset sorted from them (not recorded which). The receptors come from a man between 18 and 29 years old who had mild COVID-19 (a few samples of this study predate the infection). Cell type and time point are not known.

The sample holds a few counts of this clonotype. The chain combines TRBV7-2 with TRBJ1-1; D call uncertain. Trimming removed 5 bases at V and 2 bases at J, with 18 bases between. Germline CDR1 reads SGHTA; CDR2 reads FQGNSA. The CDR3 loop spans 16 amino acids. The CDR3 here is CASSLSGGKINTEAFF. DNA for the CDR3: TGTGCCAGCAGCCTTTCGGGCGGAAAAATTAACACTGAAGCTTTCTTT.

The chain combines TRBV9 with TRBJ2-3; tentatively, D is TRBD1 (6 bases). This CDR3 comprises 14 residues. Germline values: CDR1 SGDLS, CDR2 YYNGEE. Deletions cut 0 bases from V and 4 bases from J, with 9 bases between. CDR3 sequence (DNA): TGTGCCAGCAGCGTAGAGGGGGAACCAGATACGCAGTATTTT. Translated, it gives CASSVEGEPDTQYF.

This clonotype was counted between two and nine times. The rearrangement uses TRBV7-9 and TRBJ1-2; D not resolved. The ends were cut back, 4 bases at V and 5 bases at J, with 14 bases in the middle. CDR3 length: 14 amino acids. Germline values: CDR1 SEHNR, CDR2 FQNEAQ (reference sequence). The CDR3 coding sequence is TGTGCCAGCAGCTCGATAACGGTTGAATATGGCTACACCTTC. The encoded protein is CASSSITVEYGYTF.

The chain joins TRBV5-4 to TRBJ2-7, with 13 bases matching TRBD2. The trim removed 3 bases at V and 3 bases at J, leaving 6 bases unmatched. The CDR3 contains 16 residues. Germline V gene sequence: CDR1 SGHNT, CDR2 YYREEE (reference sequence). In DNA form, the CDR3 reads TGTGCCAGCAGCTCGGCCGGGACTAGCGGGATCTACGAGCAGTACTTC. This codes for CASSSAGTSGIYEQYF.

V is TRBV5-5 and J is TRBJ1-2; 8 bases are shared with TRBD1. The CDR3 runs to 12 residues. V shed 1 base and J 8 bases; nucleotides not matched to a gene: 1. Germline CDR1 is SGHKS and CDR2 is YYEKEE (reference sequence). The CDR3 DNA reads TGTGCCAGCAGCTTGTCAGGGGGCGGCTACACCTTC. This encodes CASSLSGGGYTF.

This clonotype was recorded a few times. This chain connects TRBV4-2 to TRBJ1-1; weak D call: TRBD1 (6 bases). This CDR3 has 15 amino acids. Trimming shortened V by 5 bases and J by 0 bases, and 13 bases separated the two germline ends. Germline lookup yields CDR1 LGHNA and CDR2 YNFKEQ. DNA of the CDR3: TGTGCCAGCAGCTACCCGACAGGTATGAACACTGAAGCTTTCTTT. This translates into CASSYPTGMNTEAFF.

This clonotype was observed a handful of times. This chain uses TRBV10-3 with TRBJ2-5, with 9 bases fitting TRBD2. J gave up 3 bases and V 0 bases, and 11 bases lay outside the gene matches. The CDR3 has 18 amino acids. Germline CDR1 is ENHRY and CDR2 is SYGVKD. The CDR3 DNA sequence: TGTGCCATCAGTGAGTCTGCCGCTAGCGGGGCTATTAAAGAGACCCAGTACTTC. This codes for CAISESAASGAIKETQYF.

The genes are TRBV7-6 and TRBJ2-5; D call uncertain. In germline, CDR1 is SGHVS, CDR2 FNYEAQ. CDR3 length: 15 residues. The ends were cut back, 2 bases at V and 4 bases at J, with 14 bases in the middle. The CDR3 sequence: CASSLPSEYGETQYF. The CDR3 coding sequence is TGTGCCAGCAGCTTACCCTCGGAGTACGGAGAGACCCAGTACTTC.

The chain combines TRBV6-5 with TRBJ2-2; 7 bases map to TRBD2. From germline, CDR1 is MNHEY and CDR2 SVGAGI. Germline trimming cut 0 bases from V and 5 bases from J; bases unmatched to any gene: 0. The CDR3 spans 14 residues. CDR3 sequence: CASSYSGGTGELFF. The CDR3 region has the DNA TGTGCCAGCAGTTACTCGGGGGGGACCGGGGAGCTGTTTTTT.

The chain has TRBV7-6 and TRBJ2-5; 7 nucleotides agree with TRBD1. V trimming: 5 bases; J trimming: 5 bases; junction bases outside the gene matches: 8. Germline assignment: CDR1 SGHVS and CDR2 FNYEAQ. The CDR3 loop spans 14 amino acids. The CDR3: CASSVRQGWETQYF. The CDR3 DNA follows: TGTGCCAGCAGCGTGCGACAGGGTTGGGAGACCCAGTACTTC. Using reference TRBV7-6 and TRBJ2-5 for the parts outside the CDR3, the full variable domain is GAGVSQSPRYKVTKRGQDVALRCDPISGHVSLYWYRQALGQGPEFLTYFNYEAQQDKSGLPNDRFSAERPEGSISTLTIQRTEQRDSAMYRCASSVRQGWETQYFGPGTRLLVL.

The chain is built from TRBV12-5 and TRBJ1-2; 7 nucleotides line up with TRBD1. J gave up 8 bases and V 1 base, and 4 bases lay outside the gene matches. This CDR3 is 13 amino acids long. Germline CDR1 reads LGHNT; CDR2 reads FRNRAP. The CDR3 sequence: CASGLATGSGYTF. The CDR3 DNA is TGTGCTAGTGGTTTGGCGACAGGGTCCGGCTACACCTTC.

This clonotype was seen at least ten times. Here the CDR3 reads CASSLVLPGGLRSYNEQFF. CDR3 nucleotide sequence: TGCGCCAGCAGCTTGGTCCTCCCAGGGGGTTTAAGGTCCTACAATGAGCAGTTCTTC. This chain joins TRBV5-1 and TRBJ2-1, with 7 positions matching TRBD1. The V segment lost 0 bases and the J segment 1 base; nucleotides outside the gene matches: 13. From germline, CDR1 is SGHRS and CDR2 YFSETQ. The CDR3 is 19 residues long.

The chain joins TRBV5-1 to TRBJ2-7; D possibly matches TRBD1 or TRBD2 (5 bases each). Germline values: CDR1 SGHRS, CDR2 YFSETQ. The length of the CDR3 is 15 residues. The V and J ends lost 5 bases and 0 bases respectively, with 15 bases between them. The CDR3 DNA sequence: TGCGCCAGCAGTCCGGGGCCGGGGAGCTCCTACGAGCAGTACGTC. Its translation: CASSPGPGSSYEQYV.

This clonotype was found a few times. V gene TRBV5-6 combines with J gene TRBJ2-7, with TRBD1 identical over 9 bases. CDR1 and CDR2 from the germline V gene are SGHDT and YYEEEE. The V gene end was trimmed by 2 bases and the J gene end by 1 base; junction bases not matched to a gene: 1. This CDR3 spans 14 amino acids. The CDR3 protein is CASSFGTGSYEQYV. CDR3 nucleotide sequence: TGTGCCAGCAGCTTCGGGACAGGGTCCTACGAGCAGTACGTC.

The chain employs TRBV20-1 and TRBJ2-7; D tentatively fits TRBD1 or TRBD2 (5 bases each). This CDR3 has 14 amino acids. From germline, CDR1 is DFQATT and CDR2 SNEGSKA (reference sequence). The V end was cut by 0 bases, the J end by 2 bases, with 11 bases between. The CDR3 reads CSARDLGGPYEQYF. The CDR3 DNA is TGCAGTGCTAGAGATCTTGGGGGTCCCTACGAGCAGTACTTC.

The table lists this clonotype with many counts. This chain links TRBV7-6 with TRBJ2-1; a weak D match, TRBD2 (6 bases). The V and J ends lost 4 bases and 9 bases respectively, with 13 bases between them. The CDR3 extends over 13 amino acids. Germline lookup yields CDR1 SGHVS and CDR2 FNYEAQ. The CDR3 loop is CASSSTRPGEQFF. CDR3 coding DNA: TGTGCCAGCAGCTCGACTAGGCCCGGTGAGCAGTTCTTC.

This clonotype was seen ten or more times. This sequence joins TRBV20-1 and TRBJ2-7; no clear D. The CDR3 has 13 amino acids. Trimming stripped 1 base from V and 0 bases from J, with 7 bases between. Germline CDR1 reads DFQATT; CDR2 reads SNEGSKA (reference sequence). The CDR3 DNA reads TGCAGTGCTAGAGGGACGGACTCCTACGAGCAGTACGTC. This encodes CSARGTDSYEQYV.

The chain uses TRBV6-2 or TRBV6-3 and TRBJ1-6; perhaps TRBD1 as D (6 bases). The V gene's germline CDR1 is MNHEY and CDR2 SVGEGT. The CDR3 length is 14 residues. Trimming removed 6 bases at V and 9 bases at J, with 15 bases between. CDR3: CASRRDRPGSPLHF. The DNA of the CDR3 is TGTGCCAGCAGACGAGACAGGCCTGGTTCACCCCTCCACTTT.

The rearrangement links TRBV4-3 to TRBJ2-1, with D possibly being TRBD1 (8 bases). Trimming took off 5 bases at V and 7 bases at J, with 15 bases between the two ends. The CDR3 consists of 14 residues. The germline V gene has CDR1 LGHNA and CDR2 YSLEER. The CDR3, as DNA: TGCGCCAGCAGCTCCGGACAGGGAGGGAATGAGCAGTTCTTC. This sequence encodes CASSSGQGGNEQFF.

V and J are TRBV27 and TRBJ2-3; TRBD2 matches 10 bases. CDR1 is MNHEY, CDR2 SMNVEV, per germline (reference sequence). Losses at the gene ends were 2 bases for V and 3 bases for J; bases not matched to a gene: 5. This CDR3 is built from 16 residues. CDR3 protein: CASSLQSGGATDTQYF. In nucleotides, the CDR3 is TGTGCCAGCAGTTTACAAAGCGGGGGGGCGACAGATACGCAGTATTTT.

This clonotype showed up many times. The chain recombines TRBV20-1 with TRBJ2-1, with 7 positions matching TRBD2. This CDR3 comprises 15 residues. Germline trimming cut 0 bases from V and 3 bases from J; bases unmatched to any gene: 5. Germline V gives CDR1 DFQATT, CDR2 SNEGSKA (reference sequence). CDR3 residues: CSARDLAGVYNEQFF. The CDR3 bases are TGCAGTGCTAGAGATCTCGCGGGGGTCTACAATGAGCAGTTCTTC.

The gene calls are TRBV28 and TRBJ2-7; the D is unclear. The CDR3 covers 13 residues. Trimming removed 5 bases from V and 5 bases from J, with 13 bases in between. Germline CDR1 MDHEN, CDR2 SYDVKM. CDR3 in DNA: TGTGCCAGCAGTCCGGGCGGCGCAAACGAGCAGTACTTC. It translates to CASSPGGANEQYF.

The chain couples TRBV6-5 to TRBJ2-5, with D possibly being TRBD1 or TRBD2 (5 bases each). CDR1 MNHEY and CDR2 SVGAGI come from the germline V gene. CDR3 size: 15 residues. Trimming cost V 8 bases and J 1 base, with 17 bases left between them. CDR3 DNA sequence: TGTGCCAGCGTACGTGGGTGGGGGAGCCAAGAGACCCAGTACTTC. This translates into CASVRGWGSQETQYF.

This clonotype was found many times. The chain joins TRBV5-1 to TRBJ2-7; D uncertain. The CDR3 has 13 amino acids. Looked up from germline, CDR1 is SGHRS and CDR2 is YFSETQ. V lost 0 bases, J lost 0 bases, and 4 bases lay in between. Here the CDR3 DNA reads TGCGCCAGCAGCTTGGGAAGCTCCTACGAGCAGTACTTC. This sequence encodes CASSLGSSYEQYF.

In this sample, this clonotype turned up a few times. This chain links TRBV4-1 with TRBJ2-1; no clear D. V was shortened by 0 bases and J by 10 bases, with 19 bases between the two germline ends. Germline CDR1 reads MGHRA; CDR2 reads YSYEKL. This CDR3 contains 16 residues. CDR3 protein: CASSQEGRSNIEEQFF. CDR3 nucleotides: TGCGCCAGCAGCCAAGAAGGTCGCTCAAACATCGAGGAGCAGTTCTTC.

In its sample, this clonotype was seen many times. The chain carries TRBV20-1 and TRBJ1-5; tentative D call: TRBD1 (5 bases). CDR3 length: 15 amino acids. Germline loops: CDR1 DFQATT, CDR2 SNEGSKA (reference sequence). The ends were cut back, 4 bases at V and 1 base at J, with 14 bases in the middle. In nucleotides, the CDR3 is TGCAGTGCTAAGTTTCGGGGCCGCAGCAATCAGCCCCAGCATTTT. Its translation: CSAKFRGRSNQPQHF.

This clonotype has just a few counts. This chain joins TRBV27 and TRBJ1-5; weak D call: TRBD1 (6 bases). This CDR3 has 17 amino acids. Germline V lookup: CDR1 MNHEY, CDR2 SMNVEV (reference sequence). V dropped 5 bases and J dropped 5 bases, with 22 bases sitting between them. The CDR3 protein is CASSPNLPHREDQPQHF. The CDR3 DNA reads TGTGCCAGCAGTCCGAATCTCCCCCACAGGGAGGATCAGCCCCAGCATTTT.

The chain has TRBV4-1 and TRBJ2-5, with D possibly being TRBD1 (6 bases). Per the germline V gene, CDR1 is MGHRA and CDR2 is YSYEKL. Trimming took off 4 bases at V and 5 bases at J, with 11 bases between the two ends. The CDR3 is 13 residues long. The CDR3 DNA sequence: TGCGCCAGCAGCCGGACAGTGGGTGAGACCCAGTACTTC. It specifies CASSRTVGETQYF.

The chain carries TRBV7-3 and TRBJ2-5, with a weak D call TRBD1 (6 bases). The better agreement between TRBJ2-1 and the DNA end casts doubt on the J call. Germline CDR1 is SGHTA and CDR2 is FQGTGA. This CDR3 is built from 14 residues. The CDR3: CASSLTTGLNEQFF. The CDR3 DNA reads TGTGCCAGCAGCTTAACGACAGGACTCAATGAGCAGTTCTTC.